This note documents a single T cell receptor beta chain sequence. Its antigen remains unidentified. This may stem from a read error, because a much larger clone lies one nucleotide away. Time point: newly diagnosed GD, antithyroid drugs for less than 3 months. Extracted PBMC RNA gave rise to the TCR library. The sample is drawn from a study of regulatory T cells in long-lasting Graves disease. General study results and limits: Investigators studied peripheral blood only, not thyroid tissue. Gene preferences differed: TRBV28, TRBJ1-2, TRBJ2-5 in persistent cases.

Through Arm-PCR of CDR3 regions and iRepertoire HTBI primers, TCR beta libraries were built. TCRdb re-called the multiplex PCR reads through MiXCR, storing one row per CDR3 protein. The table includes about 430,000 distinct CDR3 sequences, 15% detected once. Unmatched junction bases numbered 5, after V lost 2 bases and J lost 4 bases. The CDR3 runs to 17 residues. CDR1 is MNHEY, CDR2 SVGEGT, per germline. The sample was also reused in another study, on T cells in Graves' hyperthyroidism and ophthalmopathy. That work states: Researchers found most expanded thyroid clonotypes above 0.001 in blood as well.

The receptor's source is a woman between 40 and 55 years old with Graves disease. Here the sequenced sample was peripheral blood mononuclear cells (PBMCs), taken at new diagnosis, from a patient treated with antithyroid drugs. This chain links TRBV6-2 or TRBV6-3 with TRBJ2-2; 12 positions agree with TRBD2. Here the CDR3 reads CASSYLWGLAGTGELFF. Written as DNA, the CDR3 is TGTGCCAGCAGTTACCTCTGGGGACTAGCGGGCACCGGGGAGCTGTTTTTT.